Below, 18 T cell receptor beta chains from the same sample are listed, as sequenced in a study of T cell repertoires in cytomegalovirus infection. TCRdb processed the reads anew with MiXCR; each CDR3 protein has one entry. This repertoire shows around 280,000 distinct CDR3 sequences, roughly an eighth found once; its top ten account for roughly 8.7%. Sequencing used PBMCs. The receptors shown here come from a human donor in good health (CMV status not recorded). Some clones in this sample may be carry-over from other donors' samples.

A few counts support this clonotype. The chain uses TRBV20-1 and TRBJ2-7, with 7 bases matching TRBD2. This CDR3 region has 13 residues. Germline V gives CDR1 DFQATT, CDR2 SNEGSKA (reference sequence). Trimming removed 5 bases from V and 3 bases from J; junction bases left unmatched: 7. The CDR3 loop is CSAERDGVYEQYF. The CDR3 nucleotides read TGCAGTGCTGAGCGGGATGGGGTCTACGAGCAGTACTTC.

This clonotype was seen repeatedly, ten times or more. CDR3 DNA: TGTGCCAGTAGTGCCCCCGGGACTAGCGGGACCTACAATGAGCAGTTCTTC. It translates to CASSAPGTSGTYNEQFF. This chain connects TRBV19 to TRBJ2-1, with 13 nucleotides matching TRBD2. V lost 5 bases, J lost 2 bases, and 6 bases stayed unmatched. Germline CDR1 LNHDA, CDR2 SQIVND (reference sequence). There are 17 residues in the CDR3.

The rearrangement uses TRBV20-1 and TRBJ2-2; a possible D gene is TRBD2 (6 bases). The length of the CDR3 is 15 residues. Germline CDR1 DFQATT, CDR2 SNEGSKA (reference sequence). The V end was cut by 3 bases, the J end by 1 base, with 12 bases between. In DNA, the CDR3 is TGCAGTGCTAGTAATGCGGGAAAGAACACCGGGGAGCTGTTTTTT. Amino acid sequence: CSASNAGKNTGELFF.

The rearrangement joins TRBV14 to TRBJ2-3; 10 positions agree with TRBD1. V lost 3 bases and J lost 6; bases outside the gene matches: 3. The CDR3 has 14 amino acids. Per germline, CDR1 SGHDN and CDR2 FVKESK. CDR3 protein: CASSHGTGADTQYF. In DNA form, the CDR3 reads TGTGCCAGCAGCCACGGGACAGGGGCGGATACGCAGTATTTT.

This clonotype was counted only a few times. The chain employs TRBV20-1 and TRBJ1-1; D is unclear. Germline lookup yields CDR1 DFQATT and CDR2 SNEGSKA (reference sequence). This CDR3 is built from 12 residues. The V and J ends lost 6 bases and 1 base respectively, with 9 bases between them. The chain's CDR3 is CSAGRTNTEAFF. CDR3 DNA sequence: TGCAGTGCGGGCAGGACGAACACTGAAGCTTTCTTT.

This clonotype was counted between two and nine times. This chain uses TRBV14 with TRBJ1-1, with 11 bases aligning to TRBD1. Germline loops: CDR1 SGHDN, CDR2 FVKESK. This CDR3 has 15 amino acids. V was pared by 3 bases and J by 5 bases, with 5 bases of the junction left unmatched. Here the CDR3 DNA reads TGTGCCAGCAGCCAGAGGACAGGGGGCTGGACTGAAGCTTTCTTT. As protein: CASSQRTGGWTEAFF.

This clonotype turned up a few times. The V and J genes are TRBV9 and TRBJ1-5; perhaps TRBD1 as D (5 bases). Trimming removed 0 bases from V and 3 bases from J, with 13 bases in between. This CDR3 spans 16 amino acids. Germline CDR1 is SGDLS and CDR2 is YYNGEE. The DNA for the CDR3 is TGTGCCAGCAGCGTAGGAGACAGTGGTATCAATCAGCCCCAGCATTTT. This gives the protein CASSVGDSGINQPQHF.

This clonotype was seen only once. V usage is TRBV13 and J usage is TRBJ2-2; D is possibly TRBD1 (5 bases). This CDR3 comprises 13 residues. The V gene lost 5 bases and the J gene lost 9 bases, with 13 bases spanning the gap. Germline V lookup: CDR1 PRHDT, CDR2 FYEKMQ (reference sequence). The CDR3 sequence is CASSPGLNRELFF. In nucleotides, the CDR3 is TGTGCCAGCAGCCCAGGGTTGAACAGGGAGCTGTTTTTT.

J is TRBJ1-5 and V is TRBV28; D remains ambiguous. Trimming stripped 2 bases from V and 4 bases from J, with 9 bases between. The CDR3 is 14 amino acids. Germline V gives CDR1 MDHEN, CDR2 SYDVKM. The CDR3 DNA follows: TGTGCCAGCAGTTTACCCCCGGGGAATCAGCCCCAGCATTTT. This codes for CASSLPPGNQPQHF.

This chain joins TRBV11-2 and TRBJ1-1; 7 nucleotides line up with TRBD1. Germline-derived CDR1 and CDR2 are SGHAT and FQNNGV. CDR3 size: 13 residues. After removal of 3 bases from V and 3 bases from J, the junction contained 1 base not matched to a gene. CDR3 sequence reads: CASSFQGDTEAFF. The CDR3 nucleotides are TGTGCCAGCAGCTTCCAGGGGGACACTGAAGCTTTCTTT.

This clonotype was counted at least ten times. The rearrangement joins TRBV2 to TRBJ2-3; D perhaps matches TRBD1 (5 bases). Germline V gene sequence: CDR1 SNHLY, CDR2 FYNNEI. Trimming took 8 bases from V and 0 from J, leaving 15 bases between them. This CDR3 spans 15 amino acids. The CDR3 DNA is TGTGCCAGCGTACCAGGGTCGGTTAGCACAGATACGCAGTATTTT. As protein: CASVPGSVSTDTQYF.

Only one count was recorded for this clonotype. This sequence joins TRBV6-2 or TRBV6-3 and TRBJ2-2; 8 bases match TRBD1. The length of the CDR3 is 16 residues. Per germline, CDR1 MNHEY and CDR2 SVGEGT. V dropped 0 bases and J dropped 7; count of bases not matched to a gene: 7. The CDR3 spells CASSYSVTGENGELFF. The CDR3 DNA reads TGTGCCAGCAGTTACTCGGTGACAGGGGAGAACGGGGAGCTGTTTTTT.

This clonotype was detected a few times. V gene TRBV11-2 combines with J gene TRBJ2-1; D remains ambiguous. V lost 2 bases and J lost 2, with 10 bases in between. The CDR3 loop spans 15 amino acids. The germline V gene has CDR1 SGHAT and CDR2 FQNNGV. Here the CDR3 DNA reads TGTGCCAGCAGCTTAAGCCCAACCCCCTACAATGAGCAGTTCTTC. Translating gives CASSLSPTPYNEQFF.

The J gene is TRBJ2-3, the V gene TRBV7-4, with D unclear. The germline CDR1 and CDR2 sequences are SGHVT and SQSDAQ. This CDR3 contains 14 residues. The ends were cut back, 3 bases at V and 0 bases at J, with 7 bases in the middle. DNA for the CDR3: TGTGCCAGCAGCTTCGAAGGGAGCACAGATACGCAGTATTTT. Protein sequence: CASSFEGSTDTQYF. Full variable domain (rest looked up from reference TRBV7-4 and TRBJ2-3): GAGVSQSPRYKVAKRGRDVALRCDSISGHVTLYWYRQTLGQGSEVLTYSQSDAQRDKSGRPSGRFSAERPERSVSTLKIQRTEQGDSAVYLCASSFEGSTDTQYFGPGTRLTVL.

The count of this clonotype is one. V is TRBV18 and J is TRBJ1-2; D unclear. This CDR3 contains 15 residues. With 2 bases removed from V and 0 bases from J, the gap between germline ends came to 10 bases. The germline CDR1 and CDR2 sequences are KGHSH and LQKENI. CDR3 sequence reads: CASSPNGNPNYGYTF. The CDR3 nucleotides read TGTGCCAGCTCACCAAATGGTAACCCTAACTATGGCTACACCTTC. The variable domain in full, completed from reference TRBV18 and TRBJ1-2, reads NAGVMQNPRHLVRRRGQEARLRCSPMKGHSHVYWYRQLPEEGLKFMVYLQKENIIDESGMPKERFSAEFPKEGPSILRIQQVVRGDSAAYFCASSPNGNPNYGYTFGSGTRLTVV.

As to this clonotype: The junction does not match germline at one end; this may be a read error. Here the CDR3 reads CASSIAGVGYEQYF. The CDR3 nucleotides read TGTGCCAGCAGCATAGCGGGAGTCGGTTACGAGCAGTACTTC. V usage is TRBV7-9 and J usage is TRBJ2-7, with 9 positions matching TRBD2. The CDR3 extends over 14 amino acids. CDR1 is SEHNR and CDR2 is FQNEAQ in the germline V gene (reference sequence).

DNA for the CDR3: TGCAGCGTTGTGGGGGCTGGGGACATTCAGTACTTC. It yields the protein CSVVGAGDIQYF. This chain uses TRBV29-1 with TRBJ2-4, with TRBD1 as a possible D gene (6 bases). V lost 4 bases and J 8 bases, leaving 12 bases between the germline ends. The CDR3 is 12 residues long. Germline-derived CDR1 and CDR2 are SQVTM and ANQGSEA. The entire variable domain, with the rest obtained from reference TRBV29-1 and TRBJ2-4, is as follows: SAVISQKPSRDICQRGTSLTIQCQVDSQVTMMFWYRQQPGQSLTLIATANQGSEATYESGFVIDKFPISRPNLTFSTLTVSNMSPEDSSIYLCSVVGAGDIQYFGAGTRLSVL.

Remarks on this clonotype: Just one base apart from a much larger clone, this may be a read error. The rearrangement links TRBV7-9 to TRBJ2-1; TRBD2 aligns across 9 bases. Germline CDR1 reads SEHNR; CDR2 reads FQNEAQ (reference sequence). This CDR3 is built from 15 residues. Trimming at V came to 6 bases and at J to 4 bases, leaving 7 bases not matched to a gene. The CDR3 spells CASRPPREGYNEQFF. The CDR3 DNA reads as TGTGCCAGCAGACCCCCGCGGGAGGGATACAATGAGCAGTTCTTC.